Below, 29 T cell receptor beta chains from the same sample are listed, as sequenced in a study of tumor-infiltrating lymphocytes in primary liver carcinoma. For each extraction, RNA and DNA were obtained together from around 18-30 mg of unsorted bulk tissue. The researchers produced TCR beta cDNA from roughly 500 ng total RNA with a constant-region primer. Three nested multiplex PCR rounds, a slightly modified ARM-PCR method, built the TCR beta libraries. Running 9 to 11 cycles apiece, the first two PCR rounds relied on TRBV1-TRBV30 forward primers together with a C-beta reverse primer. Using its own MiXCR run on the multiplex PCR reads, TCRdb lists one record per CDR3 protein. The table lists approximately 110,000 distinct CDR3 sequences, 60% to 80% of them singletons. Material: liver tumor tissue from sampling region 3. Subset defined: tumor region T3, left-lateral pole. These receptors originate from a woman aged 55 to 70 with primary liver carcinoma and hepatitis B virus infection.

Many counts were recorded for this clonotype. This rearrangement joins TRBV6-1 to TRBJ2-1; maybe TRBD2 (6 bases). Trimming removed 1 base from V and 11 bases from J, with 15 bases in between. CDR3 length equals 14 residues. Germline CDR1 MNHNS, CDR2 SASEGT. CDR3 DNA: TGTGCCAGCAGTGAAGGGGGCGGCGCGGGAAAGCAGTTCTTC. Encoded protein: CASSEGGGAGKQFF.

This chain links TRBV6-1 with TRBJ2-5; the D gene is possibly TRBD2 (5 bases). The V end lost 1 base, the J end lost 4 bases, and 22 bases lay between the germline ends. There are 18 residues in the CDR3. Germline V gene lookup returns CDR1 MNHNS and CDR2 SASEGT. CDR3 in DNA: TGTGCCAGCAGTGAAGGCCTTGGACTGGTCCTGTACCGAGAGACCCAGTACTTC. Residues: CASSEGLGLVLYRETQYF.

For this clonotype: No DNA is shown, since the ends of the CDR3 on it are uncertain; the CDR3 is the one TCRdb lists. The chain uses TRBV29-1 and TRBJ2-1; the table's D call TRBD2 went unverified against the DNA. Germline CDR1 SQVTM, CDR2 ANQGSEA. The CDR3 spans 15 amino acids, including both terminal residues. CDR3 sequence: CSARTGAYSCNEQFF.

A single count supports this clonotype. As the CDR3 is not closed by the conserved phenylalanine or tryptophan, this likely results from a read error. Because the CDR3's place on the DNA is in doubt, the DNA is left out and the CDR3 is given as listed by TCRdb. This chain joins TRBV11-3 and TRBJ2-2; the table's D call TRBD2 went unverified against the DNA. The CDR3 is made up of 17 amino acids, end residues included. Germline V CDR1 and CDR2: SGHNT, YENEEA. CDR3 residues: CASSLGRLVGNTGELFS.

In its sample, this clonotype is medium-sized (0.01 to 0.1%). The chain links TRBV11-2 to TRBJ2-2; D remains ambiguous. The germline CDR1 and CDR2 sequences are SGHAT and FQNNGV. The length of the CDR3 is 12 residues. With 3 bases removed from V and 7 bases from J, the gap between germline ends came to 6 bases. The CDR3 DNA is TGTGCCAGCAGCTTCTGGGGCGGGGAGCTGTTTTTT. Translation: CASSFWGGELFF.

Note on this clonotype: Lacking the conserved final phenylalanine or tryptophan, this CDR3 likely reflects a read error. The chain recombines TRBV11-2 with TRBJ2-1, with 9 bases aligning to TRBD2. The CDR3 covers 17 residues. CDR1 and CDR2 from the germline V gene are SGHAT and FQNNGV. V lost 1 base, J lost 10 bases, and 14 bases stayed unmatched. CDR3 amino acids: CASSLGLVAGVPKEQFS. The CDR3 coding sequence is TGTGCCAGCAGCTTAGGTCTGGTAGCGGGAGTGCCGAAAGAGCAGTTCTCC.

Note on this clonotype: A read error is possible here, since a much larger clone lies one base away. The rearrangement links TRBV28 to TRBJ2-3; D uncertain. V was cut by 4 bases and J by 7 bases, with 9 bases left in between. The CDR3 length is 12 residues. Germline V gives CDR1 MDHEN, CDR2 SYDVKM. DNA for the CDR3: TGTGCCAGCAGTTCGGAACTTCATACGCAGTATTTT. This sequence encodes CASSSELHTQYF. Combining the CDR3 with reference TRBV28 and TRBJ2-3 gives the whole variable domain DVKVTQSSRYLVKRTGEKVFLECVQDMDHENMFWYRQDPGLGLRLIYFSYDVKMKEKGDIPEGYSVSREKKERFSLILESASTNQTSMYLCASSSELHTQYFGPGTRLTVL.

This clonotype was seen at least ten times. The chain has TRBV5-1 and TRBJ2-1; D is ambiguous. Trimming shortened V by 1 base and J by 8 bases, and 22 bases separated the two germline ends. Germline values: CDR1 SGHRS, CDR2 YFSETQ. This CDR3 is 17 amino acids long. This chain's CDR3 is CASSLTPRPRPDHEQFF. For the CDR3, the DNA is TGCGCCAGCAGCTTGACCCCCCGTCCCAGGCCGGATCATGAGCAGTTCTTC.

This clonotype was found a few times. Just one base apart from a much larger clone, this may be a read error. The V gene is TRBV29-1, the J gene TRBJ2-5, with D unclear. The CDR3 totals 13 residues. V lost 6 bases and J lost 0, with 11 bases in between. Germline CDR1 and CDR2: SQVTM and ANQGSEA. The CDR3 DNA follows: TGCAGCGTCTATAGCTCAAACCAAGAGACCCAGTACTTC. Translated, it gives CSVYSSNQETQYF.

Regarding this clonotype: Germline is not matched at one junction end, which may reflect a read error. The CDR3 sequence is CASSKATSGAPGADTQYF. The DNA for the CDR3 is TGCGCTAGCAGCAAAGCAACTAGCGGAGCTCCGGGCGCAGATACGCAGTATTTT. This sequence joins TRBV4-1 and TRBJ2-3; 8 positions agree with TRBD2. Germline V gene data show CDR1 as MGHRA and CDR2 as YSYEKL. This CDR3 contains 18 residues.

This clonotype was counted many times. J is TRBJ2-1 and V is TRBV29-1, with 7 positions matching TRBD2. This CDR3 region has 17 residues. Germline CDR1 is SQVTM and CDR2 is ANQGSEA. V was clipped by 6 bases and J by 7 bases; unmatched bases: 21. CDR3 residues: CSVLNQPGLRVGNEQFF. Here the CDR3 DNA reads TGCAGCGTCCTCAACCAGCCGGGACTACGGGTCGGGAATGAGCAGTTCTTC.

V gene TRBV11-2 combines with J gene TRBJ2-3; D gene ambiguous. Germline CDR1 and CDR2: SGHAT and FQNNGV. This CDR3 has 13 amino acids. The V and J ends lost 5 bases and 7 bases respectively, with 13 bases between them. The CDR3 loop is CASSLRFGNTQYF. CDR3 bases: TGTGCCAGCAGCCTGCGATTTGGGAATACGCAGTATTTT.

In its sample, this clonotype was seen many times. J is TRBJ1-2 and V is TRBV12-3 or TRBV12-4, with 8 bases fitting TRBD1. Losses at the gene ends were 0 bases for V and 6 bases for J; bases not matched to a gene: 9. There are 16 residues in the CDR3. The CDR3 loop is CASSLAMQGARNGYTF. CDR3 in DNA: TGTGCCAGCAGTTTAGCGATGCAGGGGGCGAGGAATGGCTACACCTTC.

This clonotype was seen a single time. Just one base apart from a much larger clone, this may be a read error. The chain has TRBV10-2 and TRBJ2-5, with 9 nucleotides matching TRBD1. The J segment lost 6 bases and the V segment lost 3 bases, leaving 14 bases of the junction unmatched. Germline V gene sequence: CDR1 WSHSY, CDR2 SAAADI. The CDR3 has 17 amino acids. In DNA form, the CDR3 reads TGCGCCAGCAGTGACCCCTACCAGGACAGGGGAATGAAGACCCAGTACTTC. Protein product: CASSDPYQDRGMKTQYF.

This clonotype was observed at least ten times. CDR3 loop: CASSYSGTSATYEQYF. In nucleotides, the CDR3 is TGTGCCAGCAGTTACTCCGGGACTAGTGCCACCTACGAGCAGTACTTC. The gene calls are TRBV6-6 and TRBJ2-7; 8 nucleotides line up with TRBD2. The V gene's germline CDR1 is MNHNY and CDR2 SVGAGI (reference sequence). After removal of 0 bases from V and 2 bases from J, the junction contained 6 bases not matched to a gene. There are 16 residues in the CDR3.

Turning to this clonotype: Likely a read error: the CDR3 ends without its conserved phenylalanine or tryptophan. The chain employs TRBV5-6 and TRBJ2-1, with D uncertain. Trimming took 4 bases from V and 6 from J, leaving 8 bases between them. Per the germline V gene, CDR1 is SGHDT and CDR2 is YYEEEE. CDR3 length: 12 residues. The CDR3 loop is CASSLIRNEQFL. In DNA, the CDR3 is TGTGCCAGCAGCCTGATTCGCAATGAGCAGTTCCTC.

With regard to this clonotype: The junction shows a germline mismatch at one end, possibly a read error. This chain links TRBV5-1 with TRBJ1-1, with 7 positions matching TRBD1. Per the germline V gene, CDR1 is SGHRS and CDR2 is YFSETQ. The CDR3 spans 14 residues. The CDR3 is CASSLTTGRADAFF. The CDR3 region has the DNA TGCGCCAGCAGCTTGACGACAGGGAGAGCTGATGCTTTCTTT.

This clonotype appeared many times. The rearrangement joins TRBV4-1 to TRBJ1-5; the D gene is possibly TRBD1 (6 bases). CDR1 is MGHRA, CDR2 YSYEKL, per germline. Trimming left V 2 bases short and J 5 bases short, with 10 bases between. This CDR3 is 14 amino acids long. The CDR3 DNA reads TGCGCCAGCAGCCAAAAGCCAGGGGATCAGCCCCAGCATTTT. This sequence encodes CASSQKPGDQPQHF.

Remarks on this clonotype: This may stem from a read error, because a much larger clone lies one nucleotide away. The CDR3 DNA follows: TGTGCCGGCAGCCAAGTCTCGGGCAGCCCAACGTTT. As protein: CAGSQVSGSPTF. This chain joins TRBV4-2 and TRBJ1-5; D unclear. Germline V gene lookup returns CDR1 LGHNA and CDR2 YNFKEQ. This CDR3 is 12 amino acids long.

The gene calls are TRBV5-4 and TRBJ2-2, with TRBD2 as a possible D gene (7 bases). This CDR3 is 17 amino acids long. Deletions cut 0 bases from V and 1 base from J, with 13 bases between. CDR1 and CDR2 from the germline V gene are SGHNT and YYREEE (reference sequence). The CDR3 DNA follows: TGTGCCAGCAGCTTGGAGCGGGACACGATGAACACCGGGGAGCTGTTTTTT. This gives the protein CASSLERDTMNTGELFF. The entire variable domain, with the rest obtained from reference TRBV5-4 and TRBJ2-2, is as follows: ETGVTQSPTHLIKTRGQQVTLRCSSQSGHNTVSWYQQALGQGPQFIFQYYREEENGRGNFPPRFSGLQFPNYSSELNVNALELDDSALYLCASSLERDTMNTGELFFGEGSRLTVL.

The chain combines TRBV7-9 with TRBJ2-2; 14 bases align to TRBD2. This CDR3 spans 17 amino acids. The V gene end was trimmed by 8 bases and the J gene end by 4 bases; junction bases not matched to a gene: 9. In germline, CDR1 is SEHNR, CDR2 FQNEAQ (reference sequence). The CDR3 loop is CASWRGTSGSTTGELFF. The CDR3, as DNA: TGTGCCAGCTGGCGAGGGACTAGCGGGAGCACCACCGGGGAGCTGTTTTTT.

The chain carries TRBV5-5 and TRBJ2-1, with 12 positions matching TRBD2. V lost 9 bases and J lost 9; bases outside the gene matches: 13. The CDR3 length is 15 residues. Germline CDR1 reads SGHKS; CDR2 reads YYEKEE (reference sequence). The CDR3 nucleotides read TGTGCCAACACCTCGACTAGCGGGAGTGGGGGTGAGCAGTTCTTC. It encodes CANTSTSGSGGEQFF.

The chain has TRBV6-6 and TRBJ2-5; D gene ambiguous. In germline, CDR1 is MNHNY, CDR2 SVGAGI (reference sequence). V gave up 10 bases and J gave up 5 bases, with 17 bases separating them. This CDR3 contains 13 residues. The CDR3 region has the DNA TGTGCCACCTGCGTCGAGTACCGGGAGACCCAGTACTTC. It specifies CATCVEYRETQYF.

Comments on this clonotype: Relative to the germline gene, one junction end is altered; a read error may explain this. The chain links TRBV12-3 or TRBV12-4 to TRBJ1-1; a possible D gene is TRBD1 (5 bases). The CDR3 loop spans 16 amino acids. This CDR3 reads CASSLVRQPDLTEAFF. DNA for the CDR3: TGTGCCAGCAGTTTAGTGCGACAGCCGGACCTCACTGAGGCTTTCTTT.

Points on this clonotype: Given a much more abundant clone one base away, this may be a read error. The gene calls are TRBV6-5 and TRBJ2-1; D ambiguous. This CDR3 contains 15 residues. V lost 6 bases and J lost 2, with 14 bases in between. CDR1 and CDR2 (germline): MNHEY, SVGAGI. CDR3 sequence (DNA): TGTGCCAGCAGCCCCCCCGGACCAGCCTACAATGAGCAGTTCTTC. Protein product: CASSPPGPAYNEQFF.

As for this clonotype: No conserved phenylalanine or tryptophan is present at the end of the CDR3, so a read error is the likely explanation. The V gene is TRBV11-2, the J gene TRBJ2-1; D possibly corresponds to TRBD2 (6 bases). The CDR3 loop spans 15 amino acids. Looked up from germline, CDR1 is SGHAT and CDR2 is FQNNGV. The CDR3 sequence is CASSLGTNGYSEQFY. CDR3 DNA sequence: TGTGCCAGCAGCTTAGGGACTAACGGTTACAGTGAGCAGTTCTAC.

This clonotype came up a few times. The chain couples TRBV5-1 to TRBJ1-1, with TRBD1 matching 7 bases. CDR3 length equals 14 residues. V was pared by 2 bases and J by 6 bases, with 7 bases of the junction left unmatched. CDR1 and CDR2 (germline): SGHRS, YFSETQ. The CDR3 loop is CASSFSRTGAEAFF. In DNA, the CDR3 is TGCGCCAGCAGCTTTTCCCGGACAGGCGCTGAAGCTTTCTTT.

About this clonotype itself: A read error may explain this, as a much larger clone is one base away. The chain uses TRBV5-1 and TRBJ2-5, with 12 positions matching TRBD2. Germline V gives CDR1 SGHRS, CDR2 YFSETQ. The CDR3 has 17 residues. CDR3 in DNA: TGCGCCAGCAGCTTTGGGCTAGCGGGAGGGATCTCGGAGACCCAGCACTTC. Amino acids: CASSFGLAGGISETQHF.

Concerning this clonotype: No conserved phenylalanine or tryptophan ends this CDR3, so it is likely a read error. The chain carries TRBV14 and TRBJ2-7, with 7 bases identical to TRBD2. Germline CDR1 reads SGHDN; CDR2 reads FVKESK. CDR3 length: 15 residues. The CDR3 sequence: CTSSQDSRDYYEQYL. The CDR3 DNA reads as TGTACCAGCAGCCAAGATTCCCGGGACTACTACGAGCAGTACTTA.